The 6 T cell receptor beta chains reported below all come from one sample, sequenced in a study of OX40 agonist ivuxolimab in advanced cancers. The data were produced by immunoSEQ multiplex PCR, yet TCRdb's version contains in-frame clones alone and is incomplete. The profile shows about 96,000 clones, 90% of them singletons. Sample: CD4+ or CD8+ T cells sorted from blood, taken in a trial of the OX40 agonist ivuxolimab. These receptors all stem from an adult with an advanced solid tumor such as melanoma, head and neck, liver or kidney cancer.

The table lists this clone with a count of one. The chain uses TRBV19 and TRBJ1-2; the D gene is possibly TRBD1 (5 bases). With 10 bases removed from V and 10 bases from J, the gap between germline ends came to 13 bases. Germline V CDR1 and CDR2: LNHDA, SQIVND (reference sequence). This CDR3 has 10 amino acids. DNA for the CDR3: TGTGCCACCGGGGCCGTGGCCTACACCTTC. This codes for CATGAVAYTF.

The chain couples TRBV7-8 to TRBJ2-5; TRBD2 agrees at 12 bases. Germline loops: CDR1 SGHVS, CDR2 FQNEAQ. CDR3 length: 15 amino acids. Germline trimming cut 2 bases from V and 10 bases from J; bases unmatched to any gene: 8. This CDR3 is CASSLRLAGGPGQYF. The CDR3 DNA follows: TGTGCCAGCAGCTTAAGGCTAGCGGGAGGGCCGGGCCAGTACTTC.

The gene calls are TRBV19 and TRBJ1-4; D perhaps matches TRBD1 (6 bases). The CDR3 has 13 residues. Trimming removed 5 bases from V and 6 bases from J, with 10 bases in between. From germline, CDR1 is LNHDA and CDR2 SQIVND (reference sequence). CDR3 nucleotides: TGTGCCAGTAGTTCACAGGGATATGAAAAACTGTTTTTT. Its translation: CASSSQGYEKLFF.

V usage is TRBV5-1 and J usage is TRBJ2-5, with 9 nucleotides matching TRBD1. The tail of the sequence fits TRBJ2-7 better, so the J call may be wrong. CDR1 and CDR2 from the germline V gene are SGHRS and YFSETQ. The CDR3 length is 15 residues. The CDR3 loop reads CASSTSGTGSYEQYF. The CDR3 nucleotides are TGCGCCAGCAGCACCTCCGGGACAGGGTCCTACGAGCAGTACTTC.

This clone was seen a few times. V and J are TRBV28 and TRBJ1-5; 8 bases agree with TRBD1. V shed 11 bases, J shed 7 bases, and the junction held 10 bases outside the gene matches. CDR3 length: 13 amino acids. Germline lookup yields CDR1 MDHEN and CDR2 SYDVKM. The CDR3 spells CAEGAGQGQPQHF. As DNA, the CDR3 is TGTGCCGAAGGGGCAGGACAGGGACAGCCCCAGCATTTT.

The chain couples TRBV6-6 to TRBJ2-7; 8 bases are shared with TRBD2. The germline CDR1 and CDR2 sequences are MNHNY and SVGAGI (reference sequence). The V gene end was trimmed by 3 bases and the J gene end by 8 bases; junction bases not matched to a gene: 9. CDR3 size: 14 residues. In nucleotides, the CDR3 is TGTGCCAGCAGTTATAGCGGCGAGCGGGAGAAGCAGTACTTC. Amino acids: CASSYSGEREKQYF.